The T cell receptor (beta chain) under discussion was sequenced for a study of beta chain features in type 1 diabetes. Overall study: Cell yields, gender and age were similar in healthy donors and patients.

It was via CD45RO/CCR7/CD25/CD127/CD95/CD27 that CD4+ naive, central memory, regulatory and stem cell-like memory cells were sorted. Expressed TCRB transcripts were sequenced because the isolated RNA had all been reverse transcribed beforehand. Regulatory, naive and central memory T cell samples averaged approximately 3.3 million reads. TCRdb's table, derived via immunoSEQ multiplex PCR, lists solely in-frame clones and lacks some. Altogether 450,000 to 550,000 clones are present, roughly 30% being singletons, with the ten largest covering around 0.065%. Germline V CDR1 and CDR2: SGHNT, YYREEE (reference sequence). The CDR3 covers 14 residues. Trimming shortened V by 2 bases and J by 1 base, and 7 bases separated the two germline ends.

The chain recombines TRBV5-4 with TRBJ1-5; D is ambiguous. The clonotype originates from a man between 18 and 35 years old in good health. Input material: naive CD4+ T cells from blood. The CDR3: CASSFGGSNQPQHF. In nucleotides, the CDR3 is TGTGCCAGCAGCTTCGGAGGGAGCAATCAGCCCCAGCATTTT. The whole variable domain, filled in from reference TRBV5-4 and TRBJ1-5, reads ETGVTQSPTHLIKTRGQQVTLRCSSQSGHNTVSWYQQALGQGPQFIFQYYREEENGRGNFPPRFSGLQFPNYSSELNVNALELDDSALYLCASSFGGSNQPQHFGDGTRLSIL.